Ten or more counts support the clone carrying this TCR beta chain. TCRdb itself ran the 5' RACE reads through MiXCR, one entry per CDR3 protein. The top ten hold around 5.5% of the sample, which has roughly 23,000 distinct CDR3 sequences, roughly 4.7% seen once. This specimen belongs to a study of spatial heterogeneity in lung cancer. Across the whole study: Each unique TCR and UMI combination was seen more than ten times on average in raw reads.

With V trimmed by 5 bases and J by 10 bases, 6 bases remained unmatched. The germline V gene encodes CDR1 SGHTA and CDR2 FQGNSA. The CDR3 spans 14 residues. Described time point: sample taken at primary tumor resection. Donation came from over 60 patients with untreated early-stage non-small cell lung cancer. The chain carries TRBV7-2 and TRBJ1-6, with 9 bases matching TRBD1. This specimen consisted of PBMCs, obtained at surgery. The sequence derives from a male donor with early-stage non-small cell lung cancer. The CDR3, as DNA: TGTGCCAGCAGCCGGGACAGGGCGTGGTCACCCCTCCACTTT. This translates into CASSRDRAWSPLHF.